The 20 T cell receptor beta chains presented below share a single source sample, sequenced in a study of monozygotic twins with inflammatory bowel disease. One entry per CDR3 protein, without DNA, is what TCRdb gives after re-calling the 5' RACE reads. The clone table shows 400,000 to 500,000 distinct CDR3 sequences, with the ten largest holding under 3%. Sequencing was done on a sample of blood. The source is a human donor with ulcerative colitis or Crohn's disease, or a healthy co-twin of an affected twin (not recorded which).

The chain joins TRBV11-1 to TRBJ2-1; TCRdb reports TRBD1, a call that lacks DNA to check it against. The CDR3 is 16 amino acids. Germline CDR1 and CDR2: SGHAT and FQDESV (reference sequence). The CDR3 sequence: CASSRRSGGDFNEQFF.

The chain employs TRBV29-1 and TRBJ2-7; the TCRdb call, TRBD1, lacks DNA for checking. The CDR3 runs to 14 residues. Germline loops: CDR1 SQVTM, CDR2 ANQGSEA. CDR3 amino acids: CSVERGGTGNEQYF.

The chain couples TRBV27 to TRBJ1-1. The CDR3 sequence is 16 residues long. Germline V gene lookup returns CDR1 MNHEY and CDR2 SMNVEV (reference sequence). The CDR3 protein is CASSLGGPRVNTEAFF.

This chain links TRBV20-1 with TRBJ2-2; TCRdb proposes TRBD1, but this gene call is untestable without DNA. CDR3 size: 15 residues. CDR1 is DFQATT, CDR2 SNEGSKA, per germline (reference sequence). CDR3 loop: CSAYPGTTNTGELFF.

V is TRBV10-3 and J is TRBJ2-1; TCRdb selects TRBD2, and the lack of DNA leaves this call unchecked. Germline values: CDR1 ENHRY, CDR2 SYGVKD. CDR3 length equals 15 residues. CDR3 sequence: CATWTSASSYNEQFF.

The gene calls are TRBV10-3 and TRBJ2-5. This CDR3 is built from 11 residues. Germline loops: CDR1 ENHRY, CDR2 SYGVKD. The CDR3 sequence: CAISVGGTQYF.

J is TRBJ1-2 and V is TRBV5-1. Germline values: CDR1 SGHRS, CDR2 YFSETQ. The CDR3 runs to 15 residues. The CDR3 sequence is CASSSHTTNFYGYTF.

This chain links TRBV7-2 with TRBJ2-7; the TCRdb call, TRBD2, lacks DNA for checking. Germline assignment: CDR1 SGHTA and CDR2 FQGNSA. The CDR3 is 15 amino acids. The CDR3 here is CASSAATKAPYEQYF. The full variable domain, its missing parts supplied by reference TRBV7-2 and TRBJ2-7, is GAGVSQSPSNKVTEKGKDVELRCDPISGHTALYWYRQSLGQGLEFLIYFQGNSAPDKSGLPSDRFSAERTGGSVSTLTIQRTQQEDSAVYLCASSAATKAPYEQYFGPGTRLTVT.

This sequence joins TRBV29-1 and TRBJ2-5; lacking DNA, the TRBD1 call made by TCRdb goes unchecked. The length of the CDR3 is 13 residues. Germline V lookup: CDR1 SQVTM, CDR2 ANQGSEA. The CDR3 is CSVERDSKETQYF. Drawing the rest from reference TRBV29-1 and TRBJ2-5, the complete variable domain is SAVISQKPSRDICQRGTSLTIQCQVDSQVTMMFWYRQQPGQSLTLIATANQGSEATYESGFVIDKFPISRPNLTFSTLTVSNMSPEDSSIYLCSVERDSKETQYFGPGTRLLVL.

The CDR3: CASSPKETGTQYF. The V and J genes are TRBV18 and TRBJ2-5. CDR1 KGHSH and CDR2 LQKENI come from the germline V gene. This CDR3 has 13 amino acids. Full variable domain (outside the CDR3, taken from reference TRBV18 and TRBJ2-5): NAGVMQNPRHLVRRRGQEARLRCSPMKGHSHVYWYRQLPEEGLKFMVYLQKENIIDESGMPKERFSAEFPKEGPSILRIQQVVRGDSAAYFCASSPKETGTQYFGPGTRLLVL.

The V and J genes are TRBV20-1 and TRBJ1-6; TCRdb picks TRBD1, but there is no DNA to check that call. CDR1 DFQATT and CDR2 SNEGSKA come from the germline V gene (reference sequence). The CDR3 is 16 residues long. The CDR3 sequence is CSAREITGSYNSPLHF.

This chain connects TRBV5-5 to TRBJ1-5; TCRdb's assignment of TRBD1 cannot be checked, as there is no DNA. The V gene's germline CDR1 is SGHKS and CDR2 YYEKEE (reference sequence). The CDR3 is made up of 15 amino acids. Here the CDR3 reads CASSYTGDGNQPQHF.

The J gene is TRBJ1-5, the V gene TRBV6-6; TCRdb designates TRBD1, a call that cannot be tested without DNA. Germline V gives CDR1 MNHNY, CDR2 SVGAGI (reference sequence). This CDR3 comprises 14 residues. The chain's CDR3 is CASSKQAPDQPQHF.

The chain links TRBV20-1 to TRBJ2-3; there is no DNA to check the TCRdb D call of TRBD2. This CDR3 has 15 amino acids. In germline, CDR1 is DFQATT, CDR2 SNEGSKA (reference sequence). CDR3 loop: CSSIPSGRGTDTQYF.

J is TRBJ1-5 and V is TRBV6-1; TCRdb returns TRBD1, unconfirmable since there is no DNA. This CDR3 spans 14 amino acids. The germline V gene encodes CDR1 MNHNS and CDR2 SASEGT. The CDR3 loop reads CASSQGNSNQPQHF.

The V call is TRBV9, the J call TRBJ2-5; TCRdb proposes TRBD1, but this gene call is untestable without DNA. The CDR3 loop spans 15 amino acids. Germline CDR1 reads SGDLS; CDR2 reads YYNGEE. The CDR3 protein is CASSSTGGGGETQYF.

V is TRBV12-3 or TRBV12-4 and J is TRBJ1-2; the TCRdb D gene call, TRBD1, has no DNA to confirm it. This CDR3 spans 14 amino acids. CDR3 region: CASKRDRVNYGYTF.

The V call is TRBV11-2, the J call TRBJ2-1; TCRdb selects TRBD2, and the lack of DNA leaves this call unchecked. The germline CDR1 and CDR2 sequences are SGHAT and FQNNGV. The CDR3 loop spans 18 amino acids. This chain's CDR3 is CASSSPKKTSGRANEQFF.

The J gene is TRBJ2-5, the V gene TRBV5-1; TCRdb outputs TRBD1, but without DNA this stays unchecked. The CDR3 length is 13 residues. In germline, CDR1 is SGHRS, CDR2 YFSETQ. The CDR3 is CASRQGAGETQYF. The full variable domain, its missing parts supplied by reference TRBV5-1 and TRBJ2-5, is KAGVTQTPRYLIKTRGQQVTLSCSPISGHRSVSWYQQTPGQGLQFLFEYFSETQRNKGNFPGRFSGRQFSNSRSEMNVSTLELGDSALYLCASRQGAGETQYFGPGTRLLVL.

This chain joins TRBV9 and TRBJ2-2; there is no DNA to check the TCRdb D call of TRBD1. CDR3 length: 18 amino acids. The germline CDR1 and CDR2 sequences are SGDLS and YYNGEE. The CDR3 loop reads CASSDPYKTGRNTGELFF.